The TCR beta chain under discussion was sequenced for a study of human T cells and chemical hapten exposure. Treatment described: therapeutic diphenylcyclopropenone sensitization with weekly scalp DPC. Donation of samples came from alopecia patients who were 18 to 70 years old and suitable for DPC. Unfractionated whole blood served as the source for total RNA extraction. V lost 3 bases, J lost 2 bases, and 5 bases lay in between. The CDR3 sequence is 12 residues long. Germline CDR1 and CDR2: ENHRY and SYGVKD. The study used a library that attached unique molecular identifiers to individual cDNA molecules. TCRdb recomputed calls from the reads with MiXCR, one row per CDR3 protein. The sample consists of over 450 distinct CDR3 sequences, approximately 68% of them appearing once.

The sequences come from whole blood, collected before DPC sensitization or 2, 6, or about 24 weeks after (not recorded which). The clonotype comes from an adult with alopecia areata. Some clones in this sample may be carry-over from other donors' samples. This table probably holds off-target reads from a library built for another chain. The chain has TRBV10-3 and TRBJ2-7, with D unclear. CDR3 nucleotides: TGTGCCATCAGTGACGGGCCCTACGAGCAGTACTTC. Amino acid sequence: CAISDGPYEQYF.